The 28 T cell receptor beta chains given below trace back to one sample, sequenced in a study of cytomegalovirus exposure and HLA in healthy donors. It was with 60 Vbeta and 13 Jbeta primers that the PCR ran. Some clones are missing from TCRdb's copy, which holds only in-frame ones; the method was immunoSEQ multiplex PCR. The data contain fewer than 150,000 clones, over 75% of them singletons. The specimen sequenced was PBMCs. The receptor set was obtained from a man aged 50-60 years in good health and CMV-seronegative.

In DNA form, the CDR3 reads TGCGCCAGCAGTGCTGCAGGGGGTTACAATGAGCAGTTCTTC. Its protein product is CASSAAGGYNEQFF. V is TRBV5-1 and J is TRBJ2-1; TRBD1 matches at 7 bases. V gave up 5 bases and J gave up 4 bases; unmatched junction bases: 6. This CDR3 region has 14 residues. CDR1 and CDR2 from the germline V gene are SGHRS and YFSETQ.

This rearrangement joins TRBV6-5 to TRBJ2-2, with 7 bases identical to TRBD2. With V trimmed by 2 bases and J by 4 bases, 4 bases remained unmatched. This CDR3 region has 15 residues. Germline V gives CDR1 MNHEY, CDR2 SVGAGI. The CDR3 sequence: CASSYEGGTTGELFF. The CDR3 bases are TGTGCCAGCAGTTACGAGGGAGGGACCACCGGGGAGCTGTTTTTT.

The V call is TRBV5-1, the J call TRBJ1-1, with D maybe TRBD1 (6 bases). The CDR3 length is 15 residues. CDR1 is SGHRS, CDR2 YFSETQ, per germline. V lost 0 bases and J 1 base, leaving 10 bases between the germline ends. Written as DNA, the CDR3 is TGCGCCAGCAGCTTGGTAGGACAGACGAACACTGAAGCTTTCTTT. This codes for CASSLVGQTNTEAFF.

The V and J genes are TRBV5-4 and TRBJ2-1, with 8 bases that match TRBD1. This CDR3 contains 16 residues. The V and J ends lost 4 bases and 1 base, in that order; junction bases with no gene match: 7. Per germline, CDR1 SGHNT and CDR2 YYREEE (reference sequence). The CDR3 DNA sequence: TGTGCCAGCAGCACGCAGGGGGCGAGGTCCTACAATGAGCAGTTCTTC. This gives the protein CASSTQGARSYNEQFF.

This clone was counted a few times. The V call is TRBV11-1, the J call TRBJ1-1; a possible D gene is TRBD1 (6 bases). Trimming removed 5 bases at V and 3 bases at J, with 10 bases between. This CDR3 comprises 13 residues. The germline CDR1 and CDR2 sequences are SGHAT and FQDESV (reference sequence). CDR3 nucleotides: TGTGCCAGCAGCCGGGCAGGGGACACTGAAGCTTTCTTT. Translation: CASSRAGDTEAFF.

The chain couples TRBV7-2 to TRBJ1-5; no definite D call. Germline V gene data show CDR1 as SGHTA and CDR2 as FQGNSA. The V end lost 3 bases, the J end lost 3 bases, and 3 bases lay between the germline ends. The CDR3 covers 12 residues. CDR3 sequence: CASSFNNQPQHF. CDR3 coding DNA: TGTGCCAGCAGCTTTAACAATCAGCCCCAGCATTTT.

There are a few counts of this clone. The CDR3 DNA is TGCAGCGTTGTACTAGGAAGGGTCACCGGGGAGCTGTTTTTT. Translating gives CSVVLGRVTGELFF. This chain uses TRBV29-1 with TRBJ2-2, with D possibly matching TRBD2 (5 bases). CDR1 and CDR2 (germline): SQVTM, ANQGSEA. The CDR3 sequence is 14 residues long. The V and J ends lost 4 bases and 4 bases respectively, with 13 bases between them.

This chain uses TRBV25-1 with TRBJ1-4; TRBD1 is a possible D gene (5 bases). Germline lookup yields CDR1 MGHDK and CDR2 SYGVNS. CDR3 length: 15 amino acids. V was pared by 2 bases and J by 6 bases, with 13 bases between. The CDR3 protein is CASSEPGDSYEKLFF. The DNA for the CDR3 is TGTGCCAGCAGTGAACCGGGAGACAGCTATGAAAAACTGTTTTTT.

The J gene is TRBJ2-7, the V gene TRBV5-4, with D tentatively TRBD1 (6 bases). The V gene's germline CDR1 is SGHNT and CDR2 YYREEE (reference sequence). This CDR3 is built from 12 residues. The V end lost 4 bases, the J end lost 6 bases, and 11 bases lay between the germline ends. The CDR3 here is CASSPTGGEQYF. For the CDR3, the DNA is TGTGCCAGCAGCCCGACAGGAGGCGAGCAGTACTTC.

The chain has TRBV18 and TRBJ1-1; D not certain. V lost 5 bases and J 1 base, leaving 8 bases between the germline ends. Germline-derived CDR1 and CDR2 are KGHSH and LQKENI. The CDR3 loop spans 13 amino acids. The CDR3 sequence: CASSERENTEAFF. The CDR3 coding sequence is TGTGCCAGCTCAGAACGGGAGAACACTGAAGCTTTCTTT.

This sequence joins TRBV2 and TRBJ2-6, with D possibly matching TRBD2 (5 bases). Trimming took off 6 bases at V and 2 bases at J, with 11 bases between the two ends. Germline values: CDR1 SNHLY, CDR2 FYNNEI. The CDR3 runs 15 residues. In nucleotides, the CDR3 is TGTGCCAGCAGCCCTCGGGGTGCTGGGGCCAACGTCCTGACTTTC. Its protein product is CASSPRGAGANVLTF.

This rearrangement joins TRBV14 to TRBJ1-2; D is unclear. Germline CDR1 SGHDN, CDR2 FVKESK. Between the trimmed V and J ends, which lost 1 base and 0 bases, there was a span of 9 bases. This CDR3 spans 15 amino acids. The CDR3 is CASSQGSTSNYGYTF. CDR3 DNA sequence: TGTGCCAGCAGCCAAGGCTCCACTTCTAACTATGGCTACACCTTC.

This clone was found once. V is TRBV9 and J is TRBJ2-1, with 16 bases identical to TRBD2. This CDR3 has 17 residues. In germline, CDR1 is SGDLS, CDR2 YYNGEE. The V gene end was trimmed by 4 bases and the J gene end by 5 bases; junction bases not matched to a gene: 6. CDR3 nucleotides: TGTGCCAGCAGCCCAGGGACTAGCGGGAGGGTAGACAATGAGCAGTTCTTC. Protein product: CASSPGTSGRVDNEQFF.

The chain uses TRBV25-1 and TRBJ2-2, with 7 bases that match TRBD1. CDR3 size: 14 residues. Germline CDR1 is MGHDK and CDR2 is SYGVNS. V lost 8 bases and J lost 3; bases outside the gene matches: 6. The CDR3 DNA is TGTGCCAGCGGCCGACAGGGCGACACCGGGGAGCTGTTTTTT. Translated: CASGRQGDTGELFF.

J is TRBJ2-5 and V is TRBV15; 7 bases are a match to TRBD1. The CDR3 has 15 residues. Germline CDR1 is LNHNV and CDR2 is YYDKDF (reference sequence). The V segment lost 1 base and the J segment 0 bases; nucleotides outside the gene matches: 2. The CDR3 nucleotides read TGTGCCACCAGCAGAGCACAGGGGAACCAAGAGACCCAGTACTTC. It specifies CATSRAQGNQETQYF.

The chain has TRBV27 and TRBJ1-1, with a weak D call TRBD1 (5 bases). CDR1 MNHEY and CDR2 SMNVEV come from the germline V gene (reference sequence). The germline V and J ends were trimmed by 0 bases and 1 base, with 6 bases remaining between them. CDR3 size: 14 residues. CDR3 DNA sequence: TGTGCCAGCAGTTTATCCACAGGGAACACTGAAGCTTTCTTT. It yields the protein CASSLSTGNTEAFF.

This clone was counted between two and nine times. V gene TRBV5-6 combines with J gene TRBJ1-2, with a tentative D call TRBD1 (6 bases). CDR1 and CDR2 (germline): SGHDT, YYEEEE. The V gene lost 4 bases and the J gene lost 8 bases, with 12 bases spanning the gap. The CDR3 length is 12 residues. The CDR3 reads CASSALGAGYTF. The CDR3 coding sequence is TGTGCCAGCAGCGCTCTGGGGGCCGGCTACACCTTC.

This clone was seen once. This chain connects TRBV30 to TRBJ1-1, with D maybe TRBD1 (5 bases). This CDR3 spans 15 amino acids. Germline-derived CDR1 and CDR2 are GTSNPN and SVGIG (reference sequence). The V end was cut by 0 bases, the J end by 7 bases, with 18 bases between. CDR3 in DNA: TGTGCCTGGAGTGTACTTAGTCTGAGACAGATTGAAGCTTTCTTT. As protein: CAWSVLSLRQIEAFF.

The chain employs TRBV9 and TRBJ2-1; weak D call: TRBD1 (5 bases). Germline V gene sequence: CDR1 SGDLS, CDR2 YYNGEE. Trimming stripped 0 bases from V and 9 bases from J, with 13 bases between. The length of the CDR3 is 14 residues. Here the CDR3 reads CASSVDPGSGEQFF. In nucleotides, the CDR3 is TGTGCCAGCAGCGTAGATCCAGGGTCGGGTGAGCAGTTCTTC.

The chain is built from TRBV18 and TRBJ1-5; unclear D gene. V dropped 1 base and J dropped 0 bases, with 22 bases sitting between them. Germline V gene data show CDR1 as KGHSH and CDR2 as LQKENI. This CDR3 is 20 amino acids long. The DNA of the CDR3 is TGTGCCAGCTCACCACTCGCGGGCATTATTCCGGGGAATAGCAATCAGCCCCAGCATTTT. Translation: CASSPLAGIIPGNSNQPQHF.

This clone was found a few times. V usage is TRBV9 and J usage is TRBJ1-4, with D tentatively TRBD1 (6 bases). Germline V gives CDR1 SGDLS, CDR2 YYNGEE. CDR3 size: 15 residues. V shed 3 bases and J shed 5 bases, with 14 bases lying between them. The CDR3 DNA sequence: TGTGCCAGCAGCGACGCCGGGACACAGAATGAAAAACTGTTTTTT. This codes for CASSDAGTQNEKLFF.

In its sample, this clone was seen once. The chain is built from TRBV14 and TRBJ2-2, with TRBD2 matching 8 bases. After removal of 0 bases from V and 6 bases from J, the junction contained 15 bases not matched to a gene. Germline-derived CDR1 and CDR2 are SGHDN and FVKESK. The CDR3 contains 19 residues. CDR3 sequence (DNA): TGTGCCAGCAGCCAAGACTGGACCGGGACTAGAGGAGCATCCGGGGAGCTGTTTTTT. Translation: CASSQDWTGTRGASGELFF. The full variable domain, with the rest looked up from reference TRBV14 and TRBJ2-2, is EAGVTQFPSHSVIEKGQTVTLRCDPISGHDNLYWYRRVMGKEIKFLLHFVKESKQDESGMPNNRFLAERTGGTYSTLKVQPAELEDSGVYFCASSQDWTGTRGASGELFFGEGSRLTVL.

In regard to this clone: At one boundary the junction diverges from the germline segment, which might be a read error. The chain joins TRBV6-5 to TRBJ1-2; 7 bases align to TRBD1. The CDR3 has 14 residues. Germline-derived CDR1 and CDR2 are MNHEY and SVGAGI. CDR3 region: CASSNSRQGHGYTF. The CDR3 bases are TGTGCCAGCAGTAACTCTCGACAGGGTCATGGCTACACCTTC.

The chain is built from TRBV28 and TRBJ1-1; tentatively, D is TRBD1 (6 bases). V dropped 6 bases and J dropped 3 bases, with 17 bases sitting between them. Germline loops: CDR1 MDHEN, CDR2 SYDVKM. There are 15 residues in the CDR3. The CDR3 coding sequence is TGTGCCAGCAGCCCGAGGACAGAACCCTACACTGAAGCTTTCTTT. Its translation is CASSPRTEPYTEAFF.

This clone was picked up a small number of times. V is TRBV6-1 and J is TRBJ2-4, with 10 bases aligning to TRBD2. V lost 3 bases and J lost 7; bases outside the gene matches: 9. This CDR3 region has 16 residues. The germline V gene encodes CDR1 MNHNS and CDR2 SASEGT. The CDR3 sequence: CASSDYRGLATNIQYF. The CDR3 nucleotides are TGTGCCAGCAGTGATTACAGGGGACTAGCGACGAACATTCAGTACTTC.

In this sample, this clone turned up once. V and J are TRBV15 and TRBJ2-1; 7 bases match TRBD2. The CDR3 length is 15 residues. Trimming at V came to 5 bases and at J to 14 bases, leaving 18 bases not matched to a gene. Germline CDR1 reads LNHNV; CDR2 reads YYDKDF (reference sequence). The CDR3 region has the DNA TGTGCCACCAGCCCTGTTTTGCGGGAGTTCAGGTGGAAGTTCTTC. As protein: CATSPVLREFRWKFF.

The genes are TRBV28 and TRBJ2-1; a weak D match, TRBD2 (5 bases). The CDR3 has 14 amino acids. The V gene's germline CDR1 is MDHEN and CDR2 SYDVKM. V shed 4 bases and J shed 5 bases, with 12 bases lying between them. The CDR3 loop reads CASSSFRDNNEQFF. In DNA, the CDR3 is TGTGCCAGCAGTTCTTTCCGGGATAACAATGAGCAGTTCTTC.

The sample holds a few counts of this clone. The genes are TRBV5-1 and TRBJ2-7; 8 nucleotides align to TRBD2. There are 15 residues in the CDR3. Germline CDR1 reads SGHRS; CDR2 reads YFSETQ. Trimming removed 1 base from V and 2 bases from J; junction bases left unmatched: 5. The CDR3 DNA is TGCGCCAGCAGCTTGACTAGCGGAAAGACCTACGAGCAGTACTTC. Its translation is CASSLTSGKTYEQYF.